The sequence of this T cell receptor beta chain was determined in a study of T cells in Graves' hyperthyroidism and ophthalmopathy. CDR1 SEHNR and CDR2 FQNEAQ come from the germline V gene (reference sequence). This CDR3 has 16 residues. V was trimmed by 6 bases and J by 4 bases, leaving 16 bases between them. RNA transcripts served as the template for amplifying TCR beta CDR3 regions. TCR CDR3 underwent first-round RT-PCR with the HTBI primer set. In TCRdb, the multiplex PCR reads were re-called with MiXCR into one record per CDR3 protein. The sample carries hundreds of thousands of distinct CDR3 sequences, around 21% recorded once. This clonotype has more than one count but fewer than ten.

This TCR derives from a young man with Graves' ophthalmopathy. The genes are TRBV7-9 and TRBJ2-6; the D call may be TRBD1 or TRBD2 (6 bases each). The sample was blood. The CDR3 loop reads CASSGPGAGGANVLTF. CDR3 nucleotide sequence: TGTGCCAGCAGTGGCCCGGGGGCTGGCGGGGCCAACGTCCTGACTTTC.